The rows below give T cell receptor beta chains drawn from one sample of a study of T cell repertoires in cytomegalovirus infection. TCRdb used MiXCR to reprocess the reads, holding one entry per CDR3 protein. The table shows some 440,000 distinct CDR3 sequences, with roughly a third occurring only once. Sequencing input: PBMCs. The receptors originated from a human donor in good health (CMV status not recorded). Some clones in this sample may be carry-over from other donors' samples. Each CDR3 is given with its conserved first and last residue. The order of the fields is J gene, V gene, D gene, clone size, CDR3 DNA, CDR3 protein. The D gene is left open where the match is weak. Rows may omit the clone size; those that give it use once, few, many or a size class.

TRBJ2-1	TRBV28	NA	few	TGTGCCAGCAGTTTATTCACAGGTGCAGATGAGCAGTTCTTC	CASSLFTGADEQFF
TRBJ2-7	TRBV25-1	NA	many	TGTGCCAGCGCAGACAGGAGCTACGAGCAGTACTTC	CASADRSYEQYF
TRBJ1-2	TRBV19	NA	NA	TGTGCCAGTAAGCTTAGGGCGGCAGTTTATGGCTACACCTTC	CASKLRAAVYGYTF
TRBJ1-2	TRBV11-2	NA	NA	TGTGCCAGCAGATCCAGGGGTAGTGGCTACACCTTC	CASRSRGSGYTF
TRBJ2-1	TRBV19	NA	NA	TGTGCCAGCTCTAGGTTCTCCTACAATGAGCAGTTCTTC	CASSRFSYNEQFF
TRBJ2-4	TRBV25-1	NA	NA	TGTGCCAGCAGTGACGAAGGGATTAAAAACATTCAGTACTTC	CASSDEGIKNIQYF
TRBJ2-1	TRBV5-1	NA	few	TGCGCCAGCAGCTTGGCGGGAGTCTGGCAGTTCTTC	CASSLAGVWQFF
TRBJ2-1	TRBV12-3/TRBV12-4	NA	many	TGTGCCAGCAGTTTGGGGCAGGGGCCCCTCAATGAGCAGTTCTTC	CASSLGQGPLNEQFF
TRBJ2-5	TRBV7-8	TRBD2	few	TGTGCCAGCAGCGGAAGACTAGCGGGGGCTCCGAGGATGGAAGAGACCCAGTACTTC	CASSGRLAGAPRMEETQYF
TRBJ2-1	TRBV19	NA	few	TGTGCCAGTAGTATGGGCGGTGAGCAGTTCTTC	CASSMGGEQFF
TRBJ2-1	TRBV20-1	NA	NA	TGCAGTGCCAAGGACAGAGAAGGGGTGGGTGAGCAGTTCTTC	CSAKDREGVGEQFF
TRBJ2-3	TRBV27	NA	many	TGTGCCAGCAGTTTTATCCGGGCTAGCGGCACAGATACGCAGTATTTT	CASSFIRASGTDTQYF
TRBJ1-1	TRBV7-9	NA	few	TGTGCCAGCAGCTTAATACATACGAACACTGAAGCTTTCTTT	CASSLIHTNTEAFF
TRBJ1-1	TRBV15	NA	NA	TGTGCCACCGATACAGGTCTACGTGGCACTGAAGCTTTCTTT	CATDTGLRGTEAFF
TRBJ2-7	TRBV19	NA	few	TGTGCCAGTAGTATTGGTCTGGCCGACCGGCAGTACTTC	CASSIGLADRQYF
TRBJ1-4	TRBV12-3/TRBV12-4	NA	NA	TGTGCCAGCAGACCTTCGGCCGCTCCCCTGTTTTTT	CASRPSAAPLFF
TRBJ1-5	TRBV20-1	NA	NA	TGCAGTGCTAGAAGGCAGGGGCACCCTAATCAGCCCCAGCATTTT	CSARRQGHPNQPQHF
TRBJ1-1	TRBV7-3	TRBD1	NA	TGTGCCAGCAGCAACGGGACAGGAATAGCAGCTTTCTTT	CASSNGTGIAAFF
TRBJ2-5	TRBV20-1	NA	NA	TGCAGTGCTAGAGGAGTGGACTACCAAGAGACCCAGTACTTC	CSARGVDYQETQYF
TRBJ2-5	TRBV7-2	TRBD2	many	TGTGCCAGCAGCTCCCAACTAGCGGGGGGACAAGAGACCCAGTACTTC	CASSSQLAGGQETQYF
TRBJ1-2	TRBV11-2	NA	few	TGTGCCAGCAGCCGCAGGGTGGGCTACACCTTC	CASSRRVGYTF
TRBJ2-3	TRBV6-5	TRBD2	few	TGTGCCAGCAGTTACTCGATCGTCGCAGCGACTAGCGGAGGCACAGATACGCAGTATTTT	CASSYSIVAATSGGTDTQYF
TRBJ2-1	TRBV4-1	NA	NA	TGCGCCAGCATCCAATTATCGGAGGAGCAGTTCTTC	CASIQLSEEQFF
TRBJ1-1	TRBV19	NA	NA	TGTGCCAGTAGTACTAGGACAGCCGAAGCTTTCTTT	CASSTRTAEAFF
TRBJ1-2	TRBV6-1	TRBD1	few	TGTGCCAGCAGCAAACAGGGGGCCGAGCTGGGGAAAGGCTACACCTTC	CASSKQGAELGKGYTF
TRBJ2-3	TRBV6-5	NA	NA	TGTTCCAGCAGTTACTACCTTAGCACCACAGATACGCAGTATTTT	CSSSYYLSTTDTQYF
TRBJ1-6	TRBV5-1	NA	NA	TGCGCCAGCAGCTCGCTAGGCCCCTATAATTCACCCCTCCACTTT	CASSSLGPYNSPLHF
TRBJ2-7	TRBV7-2	NA	NA	TGTGCCAGCAGCTTAGCCACGACAGTATCCTACGAGCAGTACTTC	CASSLATTVSYEQYF
TRBJ2-7	TRBV7-8	TRBD1	NA	TGTGCCAGCAGCCAGGGGGGACAGGTCATCTACGAGCAGTACTTC	CASSQGGQVIYEQYF
TRBJ2-7	TRBV6-6	TRBD1	many	TGTGCCAGCAGTCAGGGGGTCGAGCAGTACTTC	CASSQGVEQYF
TRBJ2-7	TRBV25-1	TRBD2	NA	TGTGCCAGCAGCCCTTACGGGGGGGCCTACGAGCAGTACTTC	CASSPYGGAYEQYF
TRBJ2-5	TRBV7-8	NA	few	TGTGCCAGCAGCGTCGACGCATTAGGGCAAGGGACCCAGTACTTC	CASSVDALGQGTQYF
TRBJ1-2	TRBV11-2	NA	many	TGTGCCAGCAGCCTGTCCGGCAGAAACTATGGCTACACCTTC	CASSLSGRNYGYTF
TRBJ1-2	TRBV4-3	NA	NA	TGCGCCAGCAGCCAAGACCCAGAGGGGAGGGTGTTTTTTAACTATGGCTACACCTTC	CASSQDPEGRVFFNYGYTF
TRBJ2-3	TRBV6-1	TRBD2	few	TGTGCCAGCAGATCTAGCGGGGGAAGAGGTTATGCTACGCAGTATTTT	CASRSSGGRGYATQYF
TRBJ2-7	TRBV7-6	NA	NA	TGTGCCAGCAGGGGGGAGTCCTACGAGCAGTACTTC	CASRGESYEQYF
TRBJ1-5	TRBV7-8	NA	many	TGTGCCAGCAGCCCCCAGGCGGGGATCAATCAGCCCCAGCATTTT	CASSPQAGINQPQHF
TRBJ2-7	TRBV12-3/TRBV12-4	NA	many	TGTGCCAGCAGTTTAGGATCCCGCCTGGACGAGCAGTACTTC	CASSLGSRLDEQYF
TRBJ1-3	TRBV27	TRBD1	many	TGTGCCAGCAGCCGGGGACAGGGGACGAACACCATATATTTT	CASSRGQGTNTIYF
TRBJ2-3	TRBV5-6	NA	few	TGTGCCAGCAGCTTGGATGTGGATACGCAGTATTTT	CASSLDVDTQYF
TRBJ2-1	TRBV4-1	TRBD2	few	TGCGCCAGCAGCCGAGGGACTAGCGGGGGGGCAAGGTACAATGAGCAGTTCTTC	CASSRGTSGGARYNEQFF
TRBJ1-5	TRBV6-6	NA	few	TGTGCCAGCAGGAAGCAAGGGACACTTAGCAATCAGCCCCAGCATTTT	CASRKQGTLSNQPQHF
TRBJ1-6	TRBV7-4	NA	NA	TGTGCCAGCAGCTTTGGGGGCAGGGTTAATTCACCCCTCCACTTT	CASSFGGRVNSPLHF
TRBJ1-6	TRBV7-6	NA	many	TGTGCCAGCAGCTTAATAACAGGAACTTCACCCCTCCACTTT	CASSLITGTSPLHF
TRBJ2-5	TRBV6-5	TRBD2	NA	TGTGCCAGTCGACTAGCGGACCAAGAGACCCAGTACTTC	CASRLADQETQYF
TRBJ2-3	TRBV27	NA	few	TGTGCCAGCAGTTCGGGGGGCGAAAGCACAGATACGCAGTATTTT	CASSSGGESTDTQYF
TRBJ1-2	TRBV7-2	NA	few	TGTGCCAGCAGCTTATTCGGACCCGAGAGGTTCTCGAACTATGGCTACACCTTC	CASSLFGPERFSNYGYTF
TRBJ2-5	TRBV7-2	NA	many	TGTGCCAGCAGCTTACTGGGGATTCAAGAGACCCAGTACTTC	CASSLLGIQETQYF
TRBJ1-1	TRBV7-9	NA	many	TGTGCCAGCATCCCTGGTGGGGTGAACACTGAAGCTTTCTTT	CASIPGGVNTEAFF
TRBJ1-2	TRBV6-8	TRBD1	NA	TGTGCCAGCACCCCCGGGACAGTCCCCTATGGCTACACCTTC	CASTPGTVPYGYTF
TRBJ1-1	TRBV6-1	NA	NA	TGTGCCAGCAGTGAAATGGTAGGGGGAGGGGCTGAAGCTTTCTTT	CASSEMVGGGAEAFF
TRBJ2-2	TRBV4-1	TRBD1	NA	TGCGCCAGCAGAGGGACAGGGGGCCCCCGGAGCACCGGGGAGCTGTTTTTT	CASRGTGGPRSTGELFF
TRBJ1-2	TRBV19	NA	NA	TGTGCCAGTAGTACGACACTCTACTATGGCTACACCTTC	CASSTTLYYGYTF
TRBJ2-3	TRBV7-8	TRBD2	many	TGTGCCAGCAGCCGAGACGGACTAGAGGGCGGTGGCGATACGCAGTATTTT	CASSRDGLEGGGDTQYF
TRBJ2-1	TRBV18	TRBD2	few	TGTGCCAGCTCACCACTGCGGGGGTTAAATGAGCAGTTCTTC	CASSPLRGLNEQFF
TRBJ2-7	TRBV20-1	NA	few	TGCAGTGCCCAGACTGACAGGAGCAGACCCTACGAGCAGTACTTC	CSAQTDRSRPYEQYF
TRBJ2-1	TRBV19	NA	many	TGTGCCAGTAAGCTCGACAGGAGCTCCTACAATGAGCAGTTCTTC	CASKLDRSSYNEQFF
TRBJ2-5	TRBV7-6	NA	many	TGTGCCAGCAGCTTACCCTCGAAAGAGACCCAGTACTTC	CASSLPSKETQYF